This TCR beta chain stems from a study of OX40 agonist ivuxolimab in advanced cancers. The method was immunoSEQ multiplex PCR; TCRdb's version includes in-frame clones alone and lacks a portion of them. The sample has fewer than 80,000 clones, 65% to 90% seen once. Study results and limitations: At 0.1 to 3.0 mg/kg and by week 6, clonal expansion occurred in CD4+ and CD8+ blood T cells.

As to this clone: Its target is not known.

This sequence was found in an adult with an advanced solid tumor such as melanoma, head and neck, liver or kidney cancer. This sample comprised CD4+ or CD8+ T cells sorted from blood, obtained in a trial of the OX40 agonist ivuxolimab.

The chain's CDR3 is CASGARGNTEAFF. The DNA of the CDR3 is TGTGCCAGCGGGGCCAGGGGGAACACTGAAGCTTTCTTT. V gene TRBV2 combines with J gene TRBJ1-1; D is possibly TRBD1 (6 bases). V lost 8 bases to trimming and J lost 1 base, with 11 bases between them. There are 13 residues in the CDR3. CDR1 and CDR2 from the germline V gene are SNHLY and FYNNEI.